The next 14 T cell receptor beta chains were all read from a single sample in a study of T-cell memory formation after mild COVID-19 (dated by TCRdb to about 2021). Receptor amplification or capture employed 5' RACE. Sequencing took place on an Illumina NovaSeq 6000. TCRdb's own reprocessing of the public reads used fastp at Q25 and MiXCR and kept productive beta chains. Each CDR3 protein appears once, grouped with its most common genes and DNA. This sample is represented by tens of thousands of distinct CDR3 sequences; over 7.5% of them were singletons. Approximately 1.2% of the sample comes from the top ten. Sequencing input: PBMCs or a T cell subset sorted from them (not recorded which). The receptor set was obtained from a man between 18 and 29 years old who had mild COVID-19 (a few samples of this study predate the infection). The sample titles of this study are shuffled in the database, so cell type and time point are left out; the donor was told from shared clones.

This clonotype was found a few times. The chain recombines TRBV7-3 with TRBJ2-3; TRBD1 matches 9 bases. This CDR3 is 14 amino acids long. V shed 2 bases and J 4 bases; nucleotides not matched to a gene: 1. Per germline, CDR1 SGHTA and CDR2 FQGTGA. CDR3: CASSLGTGSDTQYF. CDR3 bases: TGTGCCAGCAGCTTAGGGACAGGGTCAGATACGCAGTATTTT.

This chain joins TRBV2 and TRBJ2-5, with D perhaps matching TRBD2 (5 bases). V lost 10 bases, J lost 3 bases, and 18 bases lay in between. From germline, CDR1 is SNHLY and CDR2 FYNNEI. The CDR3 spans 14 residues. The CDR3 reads CATSELTREETQYF. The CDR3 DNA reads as TGTGCCACCTCTGAGCTTACGAGGGAAGAGACCCAGTACTTC.

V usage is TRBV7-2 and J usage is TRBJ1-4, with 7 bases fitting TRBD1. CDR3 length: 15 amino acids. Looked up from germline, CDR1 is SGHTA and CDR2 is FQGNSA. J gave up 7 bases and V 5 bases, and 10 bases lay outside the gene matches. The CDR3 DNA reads TGTGCCAGCAGCGTAACAGGGGCTCGGAGTGAAAAACTGTTTTTT. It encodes CASSVTGARSEKLFF. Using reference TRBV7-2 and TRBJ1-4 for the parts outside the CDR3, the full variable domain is GAGVSQSPSNKVTEKGKDVELRCDPISGHTALYWYRQSLGQGLEFLIYFQGNSAPDKSGLPSDRFSAERTGGSVSTLTIQRTQQEDSAVYLCASSVTGARSEKLFFGSGTQLSVL.

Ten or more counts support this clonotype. The CDR3 region is CASSLEVTTYEQYF. CDR3 in DNA: TGCGCCAGCAGCTTGGAAGTGACAACCTACGAGCAGTACTTC. The genes are TRBV5-1 and TRBJ2-7; D unclear. V lost 0 bases and J lost 2, with 9 bases in between. The CDR3 contains 14 residues. Germline V gives CDR1 SGHRS, CDR2 YFSETQ. Looking up the rest from reference TRBV5-1 and TRBJ2-7 gives the full variable domain: KAGVTQTPRYLIKTRGQQVTLSCSPISGHRSVSWYQQTPGQGLQFLFEYFSETQRNKGNFPGRFSGRQFSNSRSEMNVSTLELGDSALYLCASSLEVTTYEQYFGPGTRLTVT.

The CDR3 nucleotides read TGCAGTGCTAGAGCCCCACAGCGGGGGGGCCATGAGCAGTTCTTC. Encoded protein: CSARAPQRGGHEQFF. The gene calls are TRBV20-1 and TRBJ2-1; 10 bases map to TRBD2. V lost 1 base, J lost 8 bases, and 8 bases stayed unmatched. The CDR3 has 15 residues. Looked up from germline, CDR1 is DFQATT and CDR2 is SNEGSKA (reference sequence).

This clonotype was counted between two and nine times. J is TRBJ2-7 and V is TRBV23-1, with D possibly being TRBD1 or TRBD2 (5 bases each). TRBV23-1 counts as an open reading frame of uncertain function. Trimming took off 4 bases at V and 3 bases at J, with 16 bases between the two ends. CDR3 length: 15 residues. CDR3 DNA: TGCGCCAGCAGTCGTCCGGACGGGGCTTACTACGAGCAGTACGTC. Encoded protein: CASSRPDGAYYEQYV.

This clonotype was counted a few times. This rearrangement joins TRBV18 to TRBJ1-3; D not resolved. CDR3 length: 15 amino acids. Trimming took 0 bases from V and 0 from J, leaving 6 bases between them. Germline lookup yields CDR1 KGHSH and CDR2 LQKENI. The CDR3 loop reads CASSPPANSGNTIYF. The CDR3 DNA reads TGTGCCAGCTCACCACCGGCCAACTCTGGAAACACCATATATTTT.

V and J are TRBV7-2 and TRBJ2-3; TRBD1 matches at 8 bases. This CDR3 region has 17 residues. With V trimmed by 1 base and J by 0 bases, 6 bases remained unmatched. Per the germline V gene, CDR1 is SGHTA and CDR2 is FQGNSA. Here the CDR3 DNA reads TGTGCCAGCAGCTTAGGGGACAGGATGTCTAGCACAGATACGCAGTATTTT. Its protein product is CASSLGDRMSSTDTQYF.

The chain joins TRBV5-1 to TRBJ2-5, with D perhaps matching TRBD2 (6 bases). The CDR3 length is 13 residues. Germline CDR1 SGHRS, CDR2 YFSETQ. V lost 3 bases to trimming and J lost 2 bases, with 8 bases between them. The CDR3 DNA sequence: TGCGCCAGCAGCTCGGGGGTACAAGAGACCCAGTACTTC. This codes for CASSSGVQETQYF. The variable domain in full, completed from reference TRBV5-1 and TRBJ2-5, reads KAGVTQTPRYLIKTRGQQVTLSCSPISGHRSVSWYQQTPGQGLQFLFEYFSETQRNKGNFPGRFSGRQFSNSRSEMNVSTLELGDSALYLCASSSGVQETQYFGPGTRLLVL.

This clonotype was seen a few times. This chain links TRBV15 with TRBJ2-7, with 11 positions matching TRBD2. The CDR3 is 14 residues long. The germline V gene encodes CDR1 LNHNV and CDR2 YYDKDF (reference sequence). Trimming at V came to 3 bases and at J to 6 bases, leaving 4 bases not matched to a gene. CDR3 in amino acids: CATSRPGLAVEQYV. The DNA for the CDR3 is TGTGCCACCAGCAGGCCGGGACTAGCGGTCGAGCAGTACGTC.

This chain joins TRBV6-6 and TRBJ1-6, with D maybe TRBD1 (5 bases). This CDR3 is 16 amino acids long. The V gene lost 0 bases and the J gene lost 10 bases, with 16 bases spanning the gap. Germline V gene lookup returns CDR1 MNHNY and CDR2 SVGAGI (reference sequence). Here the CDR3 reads CASSYSGGGFGSPLHF. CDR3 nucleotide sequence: TGTGCCAGCAGTTACTCAGGCGGGGGATTCGGATCACCCCTCCACTTT.

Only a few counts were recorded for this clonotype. In DNA, the CDR3 is TGTGCCAGCAGTTCCGCCAGGGTATCCTACAATGAGCAGTTCTTC. It encodes CASSSARVSYNEQFF. The rearrangement joins TRBV28 to TRBJ2-1, with D perhaps TRBD1 (5 bases). Germline loops: CDR1 MDHEN, CDR2 SYDVKM. This CDR3 has 15 amino acids. Between the trimmed V and J ends, which lost 4 bases and 1 base, there was a span of 11 bases.

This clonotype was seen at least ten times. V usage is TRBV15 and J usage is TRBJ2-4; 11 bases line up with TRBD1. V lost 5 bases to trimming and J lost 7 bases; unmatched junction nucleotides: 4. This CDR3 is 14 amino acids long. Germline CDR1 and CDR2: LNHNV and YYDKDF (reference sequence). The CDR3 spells CATSRDRGENIQYF. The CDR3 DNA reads TGTGCCACCAGCCGGGACAGGGGGGAGAACATTCAGTACTTC.

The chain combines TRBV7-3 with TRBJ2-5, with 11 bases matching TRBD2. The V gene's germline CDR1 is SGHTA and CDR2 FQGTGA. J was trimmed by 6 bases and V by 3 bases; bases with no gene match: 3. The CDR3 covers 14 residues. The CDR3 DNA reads TGTGCCAGCAGCTTTAGCGGGGGGGGCCAGACCCAGTACTTC. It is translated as CASSFSGGGQTQYF.